Below, 7 T cell receptor beta chains from the same sample are listed, as sequenced in a study of molecular identifiers for immune sequencing clone quantification. Each CDR3 protein is one row after TCRdb ran MiXCR on the PCR reads. The data show more than 450,000 distinct CDR3 sequences, with around 23% seen just once and roughly 0.77% held by the top ten. Sequenced material: naive CD8+ T cells from blood, with Jurkat cell RNA spiked in. As to subset: FACS-sorted CD8+CD4-CCR7+CD45RA+ naive T cells. Receptors were obtained from a human donor in good health. Some libraries in this study had Jurkat cell RNA spiked in.

The V and J genes are TRBV19 and TRBJ2-1; D gene unclear. Trimming pared 3 bases from V and 8 bases from J, leaving 11 bases between. The CDR3 runs to 13 residues. Germline assignment: CDR1 LNHDA and CDR2 SQIVND (reference sequence). The CDR3 DNA is TGTGCCAGTAGTATCGTTCCAGCCTATGAGCAGTTCTTC. Its translation is CASSIVPAYEQFF.

The J gene is TRBJ1-1, the V gene TRBV30; the D is unclear. V lost 0 bases, J lost 4 bases, and 9 bases lay in between. The CDR3 runs to 13 residues. From germline, CDR1 is GTSNPN and CDR2 SVGIG (reference sequence). CDR3 nucleotide sequence: TGTGCCTGGAGTGTAAGGGCAGGCACTGAAGCTTTCTTT. Its protein is CAWSVRAGTEAFF. The whole variable domain, remainder taken from reference TRBV30 and TRBJ1-1, is SQTIHQWPATLVQPVGSPLSLECTVEGTSNPNLYWYRQAAGRGLQLLFYSVGIGQISSEVPQNLSASRPQDRQFILSSKKLLLSDSGFYLCAWSVRAGTEAFFGQGTRLTVV.

The V gene is TRBV11-2, the J gene TRBJ2-1; 10 bases map to TRBD1. The CDR3 has 16 amino acids. The trim removed 2 bases at V and 8 bases at J, leaving 9 bases unmatched. CDR1 is SGHAT, CDR2 FQNNGV, per germline. The CDR3 protein is CASSLTPGQGSHEQFF. The CDR3 DNA sequence: TGTGCCAGCAGCTTAACCCCGGGACAGGGGTCCCATGAGCAGTTCTTC.

This clonotype was recorded a few times. The chain has TRBV2 and TRBJ2-5; no definite D call. Germline V gene sequence: CDR1 SNHLY, CDR2 FYNNEI. V lost 11 bases, J lost 6 bases, and 22 bases lay in between. The CDR3 extends over 14 amino acids. CDR3 residues: CARGPPNGEQTQYF. In DNA, the CDR3 is TGTGCCCGAGGCCCCCCAAACGGCGAGCAGACCCAGTACTTC.

The table lists this clonotype with a few counts. V is TRBV19 and J is TRBJ1-5; TRBD1 aligns across 7 bases. The trim removed 2 bases at V and 4 bases at J, leaving 14 bases unmatched. This CDR3 has 18 residues. Germline CDR1 and CDR2: LNHDA and SQIVND (reference sequence). The CDR3 bases are TGTGCCAGTAGTATATTGGGATGGGGGGACAGCCTTAATCAGCCCCAGCATTTT. Amino acid sequence: CASSILGWGDSLNQPQHF.

The rearrangement links TRBV5-1 to TRBJ2-7; D possibly corresponds to TRBD2 (7 bases). Trimming took off 4 bases at V and 2 bases at J, with 13 bases between the two ends. The CDR3 is made up of 14 amino acids. The germline gives CDR1 SGHRS, CDR2 YFSETQ. This CDR3 is CASSVGGVTYEQYF. In DNA, the CDR3 is TGCGCCAGCAGCGTAGGGGGGGTAACCTACGAGCAGTACTTC.

This clonotype was seen a handful of times. The chain uses TRBV6-2 or TRBV6-3 and TRBJ1-2; 8 bases align to TRBD1. The length of the CDR3 is 14 residues. V trimming: 5 bases; J trimming: 4 bases; junction bases outside the gene matches: 6. Germline CDR1 is MNHEY and CDR2 is SVGEGT. CDR3 nucleotide sequence: TGTGCCAGCAGTCCGGGGACAGGCAGCTATGGCTACACCTTC. Encoded protein: CASSPGTGSYGYTF.